This T cell receptor (beta chain) was documented in a study of blood T cell repertoires in COVID-19. Looked up from germline, CDR1 is KGHSY and CDR2 is FQNENV. The V and J ends lost 0 bases and 5 bases respectively, with 4 bases between them. This CDR3 spans 12 amino acids. Profiling relied on immunoSEQ multiplex PCR, and the TCRdb table lists in-frame clones only, not all of them. The sample includes under 150,000 clones, roughly four fifths seen only once; the top ten take 4.5%. The V and J genes are TRBV16 and TRBJ2-5, with D unresolved. This clonotype originated in a woman older than 75 with active or convalescent COVID-19. Sequencing was done on a sample of peripheral blood. CDR3 in amino acids: CASSQSRETQYF. The CDR3 DNA follows: TGTGCCAGCAGCCAATCCCGGGAGACCCAGTACTTC.